This T cell receptor beta chain originates from a study of T-cell memory formation after mild COVID-19. Using its own MiXCR run on the 5' RACE reads, TCRdb lists one record per CDR3 protein. The repertoire consists of more than 400,000 distinct CDR3 sequences, with about 18% occurring once and the leading ten covering roughly 12%. V gave up 4 bases and J gave up 3 bases, with 7 bases separating them. The germline CDR1 and CDR2 sequences are MDHEN and SYDVKM. This CDR3 has 12 residues. The chain combines TRBV28 with TRBJ2-7; D not resolved. Sequenced: PBMCs or a T cell subset sorted from them (not recorded which). This TCR derives from an adult woman who had mild COVID-19 (a few samples of this study predate the infection). Cell type and time point are not known. The CDR3 is CASSSAHYEQYF. CDR3 nucleotides: TGTGCCAGCAGTTCCGCCCACTACGAGCAGTACTTC.